This record concerns one TCR beta chain sequence. Antigen: not known. This entry is derived from a study of blood T cells in healthy people across ages. Study-level background: There was about one barcoded beta molecule captured by template switching per two T cells. Findings and limits, study-wide: The diversity estimates, figures obtained from one million T cells, were considered underestimates.

Germline loops: CDR1 LNHDA, CDR2 SQIVND (reference sequence). V lost 5 bases and J lost 5; bases outside the gene matches: 8. CDR3 size: 14 residues. PBMCs, at least 7 million per sample, were isolated. For the second PCR, which ran for about 6 to 11 cycles, a sample-barcoded 5' primer and a J-beta primer mix were used. TCRdb reprocessed the 5' RACE reads via MiXCR and lists one record per CDR3 protein. The data hold 1.5 million to 2 million distinct CDR3 sequences, with 39% observed a single time. V and J are TRBV19 and TRBJ1-1, with 7 bases identical to TRBD1. The sequence was collected from a human donor in good health. Source material: blood. The CDR3 coding sequence is TGTGCCAGTAGTTCGACAGGGACGGGGACTGAAGCTTTCTTT. It codes for CASSSTGTGTEAFF.